These T cell receptor beta chains were read from a single sample in a study of OX40 agonist ivuxolimab in advanced cancers. The method was immunoSEQ multiplex PCR; TCRdb's version includes in-frame clones alone and lacks a portion of them. This table has approximately 28,000 clones, approximately 88% appearing once. Sample: CD4+ or CD8+ T cells sorted from blood, taken in a trial of the OX40 agonist ivuxolimab. The receptors were gathered from an adult with an advanced solid tumor such as melanoma, head and neck, liver or kidney cancer. CDR3s leave out the opening cysteine and the closing phenylalanine or tryptophan. The D gene is left open where the match is weak.

D: .
V: TRBV27
CDR3: ASSSWVGYGYT

D: TRBD1
V: TRBV30
CDR3: AWDGAGGENRAYNEQF

D: TRBD2
V: TRBV5-1
CDR3: ASKLAGDPSYEQY

D: .
V: TRBV15
CDR3: ATSREVPNNQPQH

D: .
V: TRBV4-3
CDR3: ASSQDEEPRPGTEAF

D: TRBD1
V: TRBV27
CDR3: ASSPGQGAPYEQY

D: .
V: TRBV6-6
CDR3: ASSYYSEDGQY

D: .
V: TRBV5-6
CDR3: ASSSTGREGTYEQY

D: .
V: TRBV27
CDR3: ASRPQDSPTEAF

D: TRBD1
V: TRBV29-1
CDR3: SITGGVGYT

D: TRBD2
V: TRBV6-5
CDR3: ASTGLAGRETQY

D: .
V: TRBV4-1
CDR3: ASSHPLGGNYEQY

D: TRBD2
V: TRBV6-1
CDR3: ASSERAGEGTDTQY

D: .
V: TRBV7-7
CDR3: ASSLDPSNTQY

D: TRBD2
V: TRBV6-4
CDR3: ASSEGLAADTQY

D: TRBD2
V: TRBV27
CDR3: ASASGGPTYEQY

D: .
V: TRBV7-8
CDR3: ASRNLLNTEAF

D: .
V: TRBV6-6
CDR3: ASSYPGGEAF

D: .
V: TRBV7-9
CDR3: ASSSRHESYGYT

D: .
V: TRBV4-3
CDR3: ASSQDSPGPYEQY

D: TRBD1
V: TRBV7-9
CDR3: ASLGQGADYGYT

D: TRBD1
V: TRBV28
CDR3: ASSLSGQGPQGPNTGELF

D: TRBD1
V: TRBV19
CDR3: ASSRGRGRGLSNYGYT

D: .
V: TRBV11-2
CDR3: ASSLDGRNDWLDTQY

D: TRBD2
V: TRBV7-9
CDR3: ASRPTSGQETQY

D: .
V: TRBV4-1
CDR3: ASSQVAVSYNEQF

D: TRBD1
V: TRBV28
CDR3: ASRERTGTYEQY

D: .
V: TRBV4-1
CDR3: ASSPRGSGLHEQY

D: TRBD1
V: TRBV6-9
CDR3: ASRGTGNSGNTIY

D: TRBD1
V: TRBV5-8
CDR3: ASSFRFVQGELF

D: TRBD1
V: TRBV2
CDR3: ASSDRDRVSKYGYT

D: .
V: TRBV4-1
CDR3: ASSQGWGALKNIQY

D: .
V: TRBV7-9
CDR3: ASSPASYEQY

D: .
V: TRBV11-3
CDR3: ASSPRGKETQY

D: .
V: TRBV10-3
CDR3: AIRPGEGTDTQY

D: TRBD1
V: TRBV5-6
CDR3: ASSPGQGAYEQY

D: TRBD1
V: TRBV11-1
CDR3: ASSLNTGTEDSPLH

D: TRBD1
V: TRBV9
CDR3: ASSVNRDRVF

D: .
V: TRBV7-6
CDR3: ASSPTQVEEQY

D: TRBD2
V: TRBV5-1
CDR3: ASSLGVAGQYEQY

D: TRBD1
V: TRBV23-1
CDR3: ASPDRVQSEQF

D: .
V: TRBV7-9
CDR3: ASSLGTGYGYT

D: TRBD1
V: TRBV5-8
CDR3: ASSLMTGYQPQH

D: .
V: TRBV11-2
CDR3: ASSLDRGSYEQY

D: .
V: TRBV10-3
CDR3: AISEGREQY

D: .
V: TRBV4-1
CDR3: ASSQGNWVNEQF

D: TRBD1
V: TRBV6-1
CDR3: ASSEWAGGDNYEQY

D: .
V: TRBV5-4
CDR3: ASSPDPGTNYEQY

D: .
V: TRBV29-1
CDR3: SVEDRAST

D: .
V: TRBV21-1
CDR3: ASSKVPSWAGGSNEQF

D: .
V: TRBV4-1
CDR3: ASSQAVSSYEQY

D: .
V: TRBV5-4
CDR3: ASSLRGELY

D: .
V: TRBV5-1
CDR3: ASSPDLTGIEQY

D: .
V: TRBV7-6
CDR3: ASSLRPVTPLGGYT

D: .
V: TRBV2
CDR3: ASRDMNTEAF

D: .
V: TRBV14
CDR3: ASSQRYNEQF

D: .
V: TRBV6-5
CDR3: ASSLGALNYGYT

D: .
V: TRBV7-9
CDR3: ASSLWGSEQY